This TCR beta chain was documented in a study of circulating CD8 cells and anti-PD-1 response in melanoma. Study conclusions and caveats: Subset repertoires were largely private at M1, with under 7% shared. Tumor reactivity was tested by peptide assays on expanded sorted subsets. PD-1 and DPOS subsets showed similar, higher clonality than DNEG.

Relative to its sample, this clonotype is large. Its antigen is not identified. The QIAseq Immune Repertoire TCR panel built the libraries from roughly 16 ng of total RNA. TCRdb re-called the reads through MiXCR, storing one row per CDR3 protein. The sample carries a few hundred distinct CDR3 sequences, 8% to 10% recorded once. Four subsets defined by PD-1 and/or TIGIT were sorted from live CD3+CD8+TCRalphabeta+ cells. Germline V gene lookup returns CDR1 MDHEN and CDR2 SYDVKM. The CDR3 is 15 amino acids. With 5 bases clipped from V and 5 bases from J, the junction kept 12 bases outside the gene matches.

The sequence was collected from a human donor with melanoma. Sequences were derived from CD8+ T cells from PBMCs, sampled at baseline or after one month of anti-PD-1 therapy (not recorded which). V gene TRBV28 combines with J gene TRBJ2-7; 7 bases fit TRBD1. The CDR3 sequence: CASSAPPTGFNEQYF. The CDR3 coding sequence is TGTGCCAGCAGTGCCCCACCGACAGGGTTCAACGAGCAGTACTTC.